The entry below describes one T cell receptor (beta chain). Some clones are missing from TCRdb's copy, which holds only in-frame ones; the method was immunoSEQ multiplex PCR. The table records around 110,000 clones, approximately 84% of them present only once. These data come from a study of blood T cell repertoires in COVID-19. Across the whole study: T cells, B-cell-depleted T cells, or PBMCs supplied cDNA or gDNA.

Germline V CDR1 and CDR2: SGHDT, YYEEEE. V was shortened by 4 bases and J by 2 bases, with 16 bases between the two germline ends. The CDR3 consists of 16 residues. Sequenced sample: peripheral blood. The gene calls are TRBV5-6 and TRBJ1-3; D possibly corresponds to TRBD1 (5 bases). The sequence came from a man in his 70s with active or convalescent COVID-19. CDR3 nucleotide sequence: TGTGCCAGCAGCAACCCCAGGGTGGTGCCTGGAAACACCATATATTTT. Translating gives CASSNPRVVPGNTIYF.